The 22 T cell receptor beta chains listed next were all sequenced from one sample in a study of graft-versus-host responses after intestinal transplantation (dated by TCRdb to the early 2020s). Their cognate antigens are unknown. The library was prepared using the immunoSEQ multiplex PCR assay. This is the immuneACCESS table as TCRdb keeps it, with only in-frame sequences that have V and J called. A part of the clones is gone; compared with another copy, unresolved V genes explain less than half, and the rest is unexplained. In all, the sample holds approximately 97,000 clones, and 80% to 95% of those were seen once. Less than 0.08% of the sample is in the top ten clones. In the paper's terms, the time point label means: cells obtained before transplantation from donor or recipient. Material: unstimulated CD8+ T cells sorted from spleen or lymph node cells, obtained before transplant. The receptor set was obtained from a human donor who was the organ donor for an intestinal transplant.

V is TRBV13 and J is TRBJ2-4; TRBD2 is a possible D gene (5 bases). Trimming removed 5 bases at V and 0 bases at J, with 17 bases between. The CDR3 covers 17 residues. Germline CDR1 PRHDT, CDR2 FYEKMQ (reference sequence). CDR3 bases: TGTGCCAGCAGCCTGGGTGGGGAGACCTCAGCCAAAAACATTCAGTACTTC. Its protein product is CASSLGGETSAKNIQYF.

The chain joins TRBV28 to TRBJ1-2; D not resolved. The length of the CDR3 is 11 residues. CDR1 and CDR2 (germline): MDHEN, SYDVKM. With 3 bases removed from V and 6 bases from J, the gap between germline ends came to 5 bases. CDR3 sequence: CASSFPDGYTF. CDR3 in DNA: TGTGCCAGCAGTTTCCCTGATGGCTACACCTTC.

V is TRBV27 and J is TRBJ2-1; maybe TRBD2 (6 bases). The V end lost 7 bases, the J end lost 3 bases, and 16 bases lay between the germline ends. The CDR3 extends over 15 amino acids. Germline CDR1 reads MNHEY; CDR2 reads SMNVEV (reference sequence). In DNA form, the CDR3 reads TGTGCCAGCACTAACCCCGGGACTTTCTACAATGAGCAGTTCTTC. This gives the protein CASTNPGTFYNEQFF.

The chain has TRBV9 and TRBJ2-2; 11 bases are shared with TRBD2. The CDR3 spans 17 residues. In germline, CDR1 is SGDLS, CDR2 YYNGEE. With V trimmed by 3 bases and J by 3 bases, 7 bases remained unmatched. DNA for the CDR3: TGTGCCAGCAGCGGTTCCTTGGGACTAGCGGACACCGGGGAGCTGTTTTTT. It encodes CASSGSLGLADTGELFF.

The chain uses TRBV7-9 and TRBJ2-3; D is ambiguous. CDR3 size: 12 residues. V was shortened by 5 bases and J by 5 bases, with 8 bases between the two germline ends. Germline assignment: CDR1 SEHNR and CDR2 FQNEAQ (reference sequence). For the CDR3, the DNA is TGTGCCAGCAGCCGCCGCGGAGATACGCAGTATTTT. This translates into CASSRRGDTQYF. Filled out from reference TRBV7-9 and TRBJ2-3, the complete variable domain reads DTGVSQNPRHKITKRGQNVTFRCDPISEHNRLYWYRQTLGQGPEFLTYFQNEAQLEKSRLLSDRFSAERPKGSFSTLEIQRTEQGDSAMYLCASSRRGDTQYFGPGTRLTVL.

Remarks on this clone: One junction end disagrees with the germline gene, perhaps due to a read error. CDR3 sequence reads: CASSLAGELFF. In nucleotides, the CDR3 is TGCGCCAGCAGCTTGGCCGGGGAGTTGTTTTTT. The V gene is TRBV5-1, the J gene TRBJ2-2; tentative D call: TRBD2 (5 bases). Per germline, CDR1 SGHRS and CDR2 YFSETQ. The CDR3 has 11 residues.

This clone appeared a few times. The rearrangement links TRBV5-6 to TRBJ2-1; 7 positions match TRBD1. V lost 0 bases to trimming and J lost 2 bases; unmatched junction nucleotides: 11. Germline assignment: CDR1 SGHDT and CDR2 YYEEEE. The CDR3 is 18 residues long. The CDR3 sequence: CASSLAFGSGGTYNEQFF. CDR3 bases: TGTGCCAGCAGCTTGGCCTTCGGGTCAGGGGGTACCTACAATGAGCAGTTCTTC.

The J gene is TRBJ1-1, the V gene TRBV4-1; TRBD1 aligns across 7 bases. The junction had 7 bases not matched to a gene; V was cut back by 0 bases and J by 3 bases. The CDR3 contains 16 residues. CDR1 is MGHRA, CDR2 YSYEKL, per germline. CDR3 protein: CASSQEDDRVYTEAFF. DNA of the CDR3: TGCGCCAGCAGCCAAGAAGACGACAGGGTTTACACTGAAGCTTTCTTT.

This rearrangement joins TRBV9 to TRBJ2-7, with 10 bases that match TRBD1. The trim removed 0 bases at V and 4 bases at J, leaving 4 bases unmatched. CDR1 is SGDLS and CDR2 is YYNGEE in the germline V gene. The CDR3 length is 15 residues. The CDR3 reads CASSVEGTGVYEQYF. CDR3 in DNA: TGTGCCAGCAGCGTAGAAGGGACAGGGGTATACGAGCAGTACTTC.

The rearrangement uses TRBV5-1 and TRBJ1-3; perhaps TRBD1 as D (6 bases). This CDR3 has 15 amino acids. The V and J ends lost 4 bases and 1 base respectively, with 12 bases between them. Germline CDR1 reads SGHRS; CDR2 reads YFSETQ. The CDR3 reads CASSARQGSGNTIYF. CDR3 coding DNA: TGCGCCAGCAGCGCGCGGCAGGGGTCTGGAAACACCATATATTTT.

V is TRBV5-1 and J is TRBJ2-5; possibly TRBD1 for D (5 bases). The germline V gene encodes CDR1 SGHRS and CDR2 YFSETQ. With 0 bases removed from V and 0 bases from J, the gap between germline ends came to 18 bases. This CDR3 comprises 18 residues. This CDR3 is CASSLGVAFRRDQETQYF. In DNA form, the CDR3 reads TGCGCCAGCAGCTTGGGGGTGGCCTTCCGCAGGGACCAAGAGACCCAGTACTTC.

The chain is built from TRBV19 and TRBJ2-5, with D perhaps TRBD1 (6 bases). Germline CDR1 and CDR2: LNHDA and SQIVND (reference sequence). Trimming removed 2 bases from V and 2 bases from J, with 21 bases in between. This CDR3 is built from 18 residues. The CDR3 region has the DNA TGTGCCAGTAGTATATCGCCCCCAATGTGGCAGGGGCAAGAGACCCAGTACTTC. Translating it yields CASSISPPMWQGQETQYF.

This chain links TRBV11-2 with TRBJ2-2; TRBD2 is a possible D gene (5 bases). The CDR3 has 17 amino acids. Trimming removed 2 bases from V and 4 bases from J, with 17 bases in between. Germline V gene lookup returns CDR1 SGHAT and CDR2 FQNNGV. For the CDR3, the DNA is TGTGCCAGCAGCTTATCGGTGGGCCTAGAGGGCACCGGGGAGCTGTTTTTT. Translating it yields CASSLSVGLEGTGELFF. Supplemented by reference TRBV11-2 and TRBJ2-2, the full variable domain reads EAGVAQSPRYKIIEKRQSVAFWCNPISGHATLYWYQQILGQGPKLLIQFQNNGVVDDSQLPKDRFSAERLKGVDSTLKIQPAKLEDSAVYLCASSLSVGLEGTGELFFGEGSRLTVL.

The table lists this clone with a count of one. J is TRBJ2-7 and V is TRBV11-3, with TRBD2 matching 10 bases. This CDR3 contains 17 residues. The germline V gene encodes CDR1 SGHNT and CDR2 YENEEA. The trim removed 5 bases at V and 0 bases at J, leaving 10 bases unmatched. CDR3 nucleotide sequence: TGTGCCAGCAGCCCAAACGCAACTAGCGGGGCCTCCTACGAGCAGTACTTC. Protein: CASSPNATSGASYEQYF.

CDR3 region: CASSTSGADTQYF. CDR3 nucleotides: TGTGCCAGCAGCACATCGGGAGCTGATACGCAGTATTTT. This rearrangement joins TRBV9 to TRBJ2-3; a weak D match, TRBD2 (6 bases). CDR3 length: 13 amino acids. Germline-derived CDR1 and CDR2 are SGDLS and YYNGEE. The V end lost 4 bases, the J end lost 6 bases, and 12 bases lay between the germline ends.

The V call is TRBV6-5, the J call TRBJ2-7; TRBD1 matches at 8 bases. CDR3 length equals 14 residues. CDR1 and CDR2 (germline): MNHEY, SVGAGI. The ends lost 5 bases at V and 3 bases at J; junction bases unmatched: 6. The CDR3 bases are TGTGCCAGCAGTCCAGGAGGACAGGGCTACGAGCAGTACTTC. Its protein is CASSPGGQGYEQYF.

The rearrangement uses TRBV2 and TRBJ2-6, with no clear D. Germline V CDR1 and CDR2: SNHLY, FYNNEI. There are 13 residues in the CDR3. The V end was cut by 7 bases, the J end by 4 bases, with 8 bases between. CDR3: CASTGTGANVLTF. For the CDR3, the DNA is TGTGCCAGCACCGGTACCGGGGCCAACGTCCTGACTTTC.

This chain uses TRBV29-1 with TRBJ1-2; D gene unclear. V was clipped by 5 bases and J by 7 bases, with 8 bases between them. This CDR3 spans 10 amino acids. Germline CDR1 reads SQVTM; CDR2 reads ANQGSEA. The CDR3 sequence: CSVNSFGYTF. The DNA for the CDR3 is TGCAGCGTTAATAGTTTTGGCTACACCTTC.

The chain employs TRBV4-1 and TRBJ2-3; D unclear. Germline CDR1 reads MGHRA; CDR2 reads YSYEKL. V lost 0 bases and J 0 bases, leaving 7 bases between the germline ends. CDR3 length: 15 residues. DNA for the CDR3: TGCGCCAGCAGCCAAGAGCCGACTAGCACAGATACGCAGTATTTT. It specifies CASSQEPTSTDTQYF.

The chain has TRBV14 and TRBJ1-2; 8 bases agree with TRBD1. Germline loops: CDR1 SGHDN, CDR2 FVKESK. After removal of 1 base from V and 3 bases from J, the junction contained 13 bases not matched to a gene. The CDR3 is 18 amino acids. CDR3 amino acids: CASSQGRTGPRLHYGYTF. The CDR3 coding sequence is TGTGCCAGCAGCCAAGGGCGGACAGGGCCCCGACTACACTATGGCTACACCTTC.

The chain is built from TRBV4-1 and TRBJ2-7, with 7 bases aligning to TRBD2. V shed 2 bases and J 0 bases; nucleotides not matched to a gene: 4. The CDR3 is made up of 15 amino acids. The germline gives CDR1 MGHRA, CDR2 YSYEKL. This CDR3 reads CASSQSLADSYEQYF. The CDR3 DNA reads as TGCGCCAGCAGCCAATCTCTAGCGGACTCCTACGAGCAGTACTTC.

The gene calls are TRBV2 and TRBJ2-1; 9 bases fit TRBD2. Germline CDR1 SNHLY, CDR2 FYNNEI. Losses at the gene ends were 10 bases for V and 2 bases for J; bases not matched to a gene: 6. The CDR3 is 14 amino acids. The CDR3 region is CATFGGRAYNEQFF. In nucleotides, the CDR3 is TGTGCCACATTCGGCGGGAGGGCCTACAATGAGCAGTTCTTC.